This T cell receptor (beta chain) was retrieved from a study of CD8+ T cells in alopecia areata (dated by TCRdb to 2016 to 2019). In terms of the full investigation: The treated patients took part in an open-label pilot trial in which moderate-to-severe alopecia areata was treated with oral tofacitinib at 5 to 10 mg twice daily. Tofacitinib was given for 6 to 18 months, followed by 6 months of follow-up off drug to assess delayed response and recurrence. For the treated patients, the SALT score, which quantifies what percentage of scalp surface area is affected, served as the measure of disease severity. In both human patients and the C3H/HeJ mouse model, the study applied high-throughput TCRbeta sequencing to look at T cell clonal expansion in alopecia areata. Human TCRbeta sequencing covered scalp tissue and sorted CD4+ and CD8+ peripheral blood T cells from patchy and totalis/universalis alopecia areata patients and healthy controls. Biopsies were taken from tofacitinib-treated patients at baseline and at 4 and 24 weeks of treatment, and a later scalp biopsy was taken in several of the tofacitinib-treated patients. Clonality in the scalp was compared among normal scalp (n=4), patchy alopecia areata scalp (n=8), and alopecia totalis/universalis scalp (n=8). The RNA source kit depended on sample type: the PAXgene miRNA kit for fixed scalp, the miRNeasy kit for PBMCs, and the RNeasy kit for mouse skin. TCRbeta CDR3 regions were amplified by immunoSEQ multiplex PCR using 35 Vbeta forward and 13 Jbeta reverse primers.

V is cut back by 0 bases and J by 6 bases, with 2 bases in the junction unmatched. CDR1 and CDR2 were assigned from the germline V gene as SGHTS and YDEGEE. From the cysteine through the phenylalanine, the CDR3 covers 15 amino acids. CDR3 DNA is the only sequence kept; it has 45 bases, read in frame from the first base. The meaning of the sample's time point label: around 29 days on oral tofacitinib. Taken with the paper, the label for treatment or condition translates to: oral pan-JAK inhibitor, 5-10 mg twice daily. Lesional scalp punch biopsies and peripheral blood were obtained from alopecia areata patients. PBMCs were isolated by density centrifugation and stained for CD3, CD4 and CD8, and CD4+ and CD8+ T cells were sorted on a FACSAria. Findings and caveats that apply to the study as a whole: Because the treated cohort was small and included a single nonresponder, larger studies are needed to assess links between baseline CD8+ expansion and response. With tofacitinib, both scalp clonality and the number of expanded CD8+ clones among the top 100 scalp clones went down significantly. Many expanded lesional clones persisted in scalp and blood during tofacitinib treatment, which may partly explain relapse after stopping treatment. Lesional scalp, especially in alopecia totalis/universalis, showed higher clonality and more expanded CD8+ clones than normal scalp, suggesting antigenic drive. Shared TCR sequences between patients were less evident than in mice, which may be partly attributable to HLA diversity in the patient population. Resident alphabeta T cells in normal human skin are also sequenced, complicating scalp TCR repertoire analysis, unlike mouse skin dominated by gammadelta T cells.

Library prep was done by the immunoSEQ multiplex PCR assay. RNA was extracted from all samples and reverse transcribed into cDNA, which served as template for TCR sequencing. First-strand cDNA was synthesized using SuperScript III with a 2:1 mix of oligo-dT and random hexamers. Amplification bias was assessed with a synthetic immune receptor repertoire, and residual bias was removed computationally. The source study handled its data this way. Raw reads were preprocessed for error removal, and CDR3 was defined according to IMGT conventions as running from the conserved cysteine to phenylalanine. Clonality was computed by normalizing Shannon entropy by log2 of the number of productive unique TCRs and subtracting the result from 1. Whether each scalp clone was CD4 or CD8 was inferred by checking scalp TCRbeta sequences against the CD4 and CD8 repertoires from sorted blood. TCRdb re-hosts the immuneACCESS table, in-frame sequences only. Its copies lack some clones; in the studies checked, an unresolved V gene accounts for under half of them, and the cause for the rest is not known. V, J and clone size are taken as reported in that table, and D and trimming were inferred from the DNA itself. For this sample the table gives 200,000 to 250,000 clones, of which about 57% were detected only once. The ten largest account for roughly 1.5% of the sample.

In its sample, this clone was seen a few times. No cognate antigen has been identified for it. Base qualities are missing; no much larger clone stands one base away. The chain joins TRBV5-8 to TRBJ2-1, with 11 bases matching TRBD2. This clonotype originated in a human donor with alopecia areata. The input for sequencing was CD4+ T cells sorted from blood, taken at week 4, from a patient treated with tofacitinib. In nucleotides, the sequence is TGTGCCAGCAGCTTGGGACTAGCGGGGACCAATGAGCAGTTCTTC. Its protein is CASSLGLAGTNEQFF.